Below are 27 T cell receptor beta chains sequenced from a single sample in a study of blood T cell repertoires in COVID-19. The table came from immunoSEQ multiplex PCR; TCRdb's copy has only in-frame clones and leaves some out. Here the sample spans approximately 250,000 clones, approximately 90% being singletons. What was sequenced was PBMCs or T cells enriched from blood (not recorded which). These receptors all come from a man in his forties who had been exposed to COVID-19.

The V and J genes are TRBV5-1 and TRBJ2-7; no definite D call. V was trimmed by 0 bases and J by 5 bases, leaving 12 bases between them. Germline V gene sequence: CDR1 SGHRS, CDR2 YFSETQ. The CDR3 loop spans 14 amino acids. This CDR3 reads CASSLGPYADEQYF. In DNA form, the CDR3 reads TGCGCCAGCAGCTTGGGTCCCTACGCCGACGAGCAGTACTTC.

The V and J genes are TRBV11-2 and TRBJ1-1; D remains unclear. The CDR3 is 13 residues long. CDR1 and CDR2 (germline): SGHAT, FQNNGV. V was cut by 3 bases and J by 1 base, with 6 bases left in between. CDR3 region: CASSFEGNTEAFF. In DNA form, the CDR3 reads TGTGCCAGCAGCTTTGAGGGGAACACTGAAGCTTTCTTT.

The chain uses TRBV28 and TRBJ2-1; TRBD1 matches 10 bases. V dropped 6 bases and J dropped 5; count of bases not matched to a gene: 10. CDR1 and CDR2 from the germline V gene are MDHEN and SYDVKM. CDR3 size: 16 residues. CDR3 loop: CASRFLGTGDNNEQFF. CDR3 nucleotides: TGTGCCAGCAGATTCCTCGGGACAGGGGATAACAATGAGCAGTTCTTC.

This clone has only one observation. Relative to the germline gene, one junction end is altered; a read error may explain this. This sequence joins TRBV20-1 and TRBJ1-6, with D possibly being TRBD1 (6 bases). Germline loops: CDR1 DFQATT, CDR2 SNEGSKA (reference sequence). CDR3 length: 11 residues. The CDR3 sequence is CSAREGDILFF. The CDR3 DNA follows: TGCAGTGCTAGAGAGGGGGACATACTATTCTTT.

This sequence joins TRBV4-2 and TRBJ2-2; TRBD2 matches at 13 bases. CDR3 length: 21 amino acids. Trimming removed 4 bases from V and 0 bases from J; junction bases left unmatched: 14. Germline CDR1 LGHNA, CDR2 YNFKEQ. DNA for the CDR3: TGTGCCAGCAGCCCATTGGTCGGGCGGACTAGCGGGAGCCCGAACACCGGGGAGCTGTTTTTT. Its translation is CASSPLVGRTSGSPNTGELFF.

The CDR3 nucleotides read TGCGCCAGCAGCCCTTCAGGACAGGGCATCAATCAGCCCCAGCATTTT. Translation: CASSPSGQGINQPQHF. The chain links TRBV5-1 to TRBJ1-5; TRBD1 agrees at 8 bases. This CDR3 region has 16 residues. V shed 4 bases, J shed 3 bases, and the junction held 9 bases outside the gene matches. CDR1 and CDR2 (germline): SGHRS, YFSETQ. Together with reference TRBV5-1 and TRBJ1-5, the CDR3 gives the full variable domain: KAGVTQTPRYLIKTRGQQVTLSCSPISGHRSVSWYQQTPGQGLQFLFEYFSETQRNKGNFPGRFSGRQFSNSRSEMNVSTLELGDSALYLCASSPSGQGINQPQHFGDGTRLSIL.

The chain carries TRBV10-2 and TRBJ1-6; the D gene is possibly TRBD1 (6 bases). Germline V gene sequence: CDR1 WSHSY, CDR2 SAAADI. The CDR3 length is 16 residues. Trimming took off 7 bases at V and 6 bases at J, with 19 bases between the two ends. CDR3 in amino acids: CASTPRGGFGNSPLHF. The CDR3 DNA follows: TGCGCCAGCACTCCTAGGGGGGGCTTTGGTAATTCACCCCTCCACTTT.

The genes are TRBV27 and TRBJ2-1; no clear D. Germline V lookup: CDR1 MNHEY, CDR2 SMNVEV (reference sequence). The CDR3 contains 15 residues. Trimming removed 6 bases from V and 7 bases from J, with 19 bases in between. As DNA, the CDR3 is TGTGCCAGCAGCCCTCGGTTTACGGGTTTGAATGAGCAGTTCTTC. Encoded protein: CASSPRFTGLNEQFF.

J is TRBJ1-2 and V is TRBV3-1 (or the pseudogene TRBV3-2); the D gene is possibly TRBD1 (5 bases). The germline CDR1 and CDR2 sequences are LGHDT and YNNKEL (reference sequence). This CDR3 contains 13 residues. V lost 6 bases to trimming and J lost 4 bases, with 12 bases between them. The CDR3 loop is CASSPDSIYGYTF. The CDR3 DNA follows: TGTGCCAGCAGTCCCGACAGTATCTATGGCTACACCTTC.

The chain couples TRBV7-9 to TRBJ2-4; TRBD2 agrees at 13 bases. With 1 base clipped from V and 13 bases from J, the junction kept 4 bases outside the gene matches. This CDR3 is 14 amino acids long. The germline gives CDR1 SEHNR, CDR2 FQNEAQ (reference sequence). DNA of the CDR3: TGTGCCAGCAGCTTAGAGGTGACTAGCGGGGGGCAGTACTTC. Residues: CASSLEVTSGGQYF.

Here the CDR3 reads CAMGPRDSPRGPLHF. The CDR3 DNA reads as TGTGCGATGGGACCTCGGGACAGTCCCAGGGGTCCCCTCCACTTT. The rearrangement links TRBV30 to TRBJ1-6; 7 nucleotides line up with TRBD1. Germline values: CDR1 GTSNPN, CDR2 SVGIG (reference sequence). This CDR3 contains 15 residues.

V gene TRBV7-6 combines with J gene TRBJ2-1; 7 bases are a match to TRBD2. The CDR3 covers 14 residues. Germline trimming cut 3 bases from V and 8 bases from J; bases unmatched to any gene: 7. CDR1 is SGHVS and CDR2 is FNYEAQ in the germline V gene. CDR3 amino acids: CASSLAGVYDEQFF. CDR3 nucleotide sequence: TGTGCCAGCAGCTTGGCGGGAGTATATGATGAGCAGTTCTTC.

In its sample, this clone was seen a few times. V is TRBV6-6 and J is TRBJ1-3; TRBD1 agrees at 7 bases. The V and J ends lost 2 bases and 0 bases, in that order; junction bases with no gene match: 4. The CDR3 is 16 residues long. CDR1 and CDR2 (germline): MNHNY, SVGAGI (reference sequence). The CDR3 DNA reads TGTGCCAGCAGTTACACCAGGGGGGTCTCTGGAAACACCATATATTTT. This encodes CASSYTRGVSGNTIYF.

The V and J genes are TRBV28 and TRBJ1-5, with 7 bases identical to TRBD1. The germline CDR1 and CDR2 sequences are MDHEN and SYDVKM. The J segment lost 0 bases and the V segment lost 4 bases, leaving 9 bases of the junction unmatched. This CDR3 is built from 17 residues. This chain's CDR3 is CASSSSRTGVSNQPQHF. The DNA of the CDR3 is TGTGCCAGCAGTTCGTCAAGAACAGGGGTTAGCAATCAGCCCCAGCATTTT.

The V and J genes are TRBV30 and TRBJ1-3; a weak D match, TRBD1 (6 bases). This CDR3 has 15 residues. Germline loops: CDR1 GTSNPN, CDR2 SVGIG (reference sequence). V lost 3 bases to trimming and J lost 1 base, with 13 bases between them. Here the CDR3 DNA reads TGTGCCTGGAGAGGCGTAGGGGGATCTGGAAACACCATATATTTT. Protein: CAWRGVGGSGNTIYF.

The gene calls are TRBV28 and TRBJ1-2; 9 nucleotides line up with TRBD1. Unmatched junction bases numbered 4, after V lost 10 bases and J lost 7 bases. The CDR3 is 11 residues long. CDR1 and CDR2 from the germline V gene are MDHEN and SYDVKM. CDR3 protein: CATDRGGGYTF. CDR3 bases: TGTGCCACGGACAGGGGAGGTGGCTACACCTTC.

The chain recombines TRBV30 with TRBJ1-5, with D possibly being TRBD1 (5 bases). The CDR3 loop spans 15 amino acids. V shed 7 bases and J shed 4 bases, with 20 bases lying between them. Looked up from germline, CDR1 is GTSNPN and CDR2 is SVGIG (reference sequence). DNA for the CDR3: TGTGCCTTTCAGCAGGGCTCGAGTATAAATCAGCCCCAGCATTTT. This codes for CAFQQGSSINQPQHF.

The rearrangement links TRBV5-1 to TRBJ1-3, with D uncertain. Between the trimmed V and J ends, which lost 3 bases and 0 bases, there was a span of 13 bases. Germline V gives CDR1 SGHRS, CDR2 YFSETQ. The CDR3 covers 16 residues. The DNA for the CDR3 is TGCGCCAGCAGCTACACGTCAGGATACTCTGGAAACACCATATATTTT. Encoded protein: CASSYTSGYSGNTIYF.

The chain employs TRBV28 and TRBJ1-4, with D unclear. Between the trimmed V and J ends, which lost 7 bases and 4 bases, there was a span of 7 bases. There are 12 residues in the CDR3. Germline V gene data show CDR1 as MDHEN and CDR2 as SYDVKM. CDR3 sequence: CASTSVNEKLFF. CDR3 in DNA: TGTGCCAGCACGAGCGTTAATGAAAAACTGTTTTTT.

V usage is TRBV6-5 and J usage is TRBJ1-5; D remains unclear. The CDR3 runs 14 residues. The V gene lost 0 bases and the J gene lost 5 bases, with 8 bases spanning the gap. CDR1 is MNHEY, CDR2 SVGAGI, per germline. In nucleotides, the CDR3 is TGTGCCAGCAGTTACTCAGCGGGCCATCAGCCCCAGCATTTT. It yields the protein CASSYSAGHQPQHF.

This clone occurred a few times. This chain links TRBV6-2 or TRBV6-3 with TRBJ2-7; D is possibly TRBD2 (6 bases). Germline assignment: CDR1 MNHEY and CDR2 SVGEGT. There are 15 residues in the CDR3. The V gene lost 4 bases and the J gene lost 6 bases, with 19 bases spanning the gap. The CDR3 DNA is TGTGCCAGCAGTTCAGGTCGGGGGTCGCACGTCGAGCAGTACTTC. Translating it yields CASSSGRGSHVEQYF.

This clone was observed a few times. The V and J genes are TRBV6-5 and TRBJ1-3; the match to TRBD1 covers 9 bases. The CDR3 covers 13 residues. The J segment lost 11 bases and the V segment lost 7 bases, leaving 9 bases of the junction unmatched. Germline V lookup: CDR1 MNHEY, CDR2 SVGAGI. The CDR3 nucleotides are TGTGCCAGCACCCCAAACAGGGGGCAGTCCATATATTTT. It yields the protein CASTPNRGQSIYF.

V gene TRBV28 combines with J gene TRBJ2-1; D perhaps matches TRBD2 (8 bases). V was clipped by 7 bases and J by 3 bases, with 31 bases between them. The CDR3 covers 20 residues. Germline V gene data show CDR1 as MDHEN and CDR2 as SYDVKM. CDR3 region: CASTSDRRLIRTSGYNEQFF. The DNA of the CDR3 is TGTGCCAGCACCTCGGACAGGCGACTAATTCGTACTAGCGGCTACAATGAGCAGTTCTTC. Full variable domain (rest looked up from reference TRBV28 and TRBJ2-1): DVKVTQSSRYLVKRTGEKVFLECVQDMDHENMFWYRQDPGLGLRLIYFSYDVKMKEKGDIPEGYSVSREKKERFSLILESASTNQTSMYLCASTSDRRLIRTSGYNEQFFGPGTRLTVL.

The chain employs TRBV27 and TRBJ1-2; D call uncertain. The germline CDR1 and CDR2 sequences are MNHEY and SMNVEV (reference sequence). Trimming removed 0 bases from V and 8 bases from J, with 7 bases in between. The CDR3 totals 12 residues. For the CDR3, the DNA is TGTGCCAGCAGTTTATCCCCGTTCGGCTACACCTTC. Translating it yields CASSLSPFGYTF.

The chain links TRBV5-1 to TRBJ2-4, with a weak D call TRBD2 (5 bases). Germline V gives CDR1 SGHRS, CDR2 YFSETQ. This CDR3 contains 14 residues. The V and J ends lost 5 bases and 9 bases respectively, with 18 bases between them. The CDR3 DNA follows: TGCGCCAGCAGACCCGGGCCCGGAGAGGGCATTCAGTACTTC. The encoded protein is CASRPGPGEGIQYF.

This chain uses TRBV29-1 with TRBJ1-2; 9 bases align to TRBD1. Looked up from germline, CDR1 is SQVTM and CDR2 is ANQGSEA. This CDR3 spans 14 amino acids. V was pared by 1 base and J by 8 bases, with 8 bases of the junction left unmatched. The CDR3 DNA is TGCAGCGTTGAAGCCGGGACAGGGAAGAGAGGCTACACCTTC. This sequence encodes CSVEAGTGKRGYTF.

This rearrangement joins TRBV6-1 to TRBJ1-5; unclear D gene. The germline gives CDR1 MNHNS, CDR2 SASEGT. Trimming took 6 bases from V and 0 from J, leaving 18 bases between them. The CDR3 totals 17 residues. The CDR3 DNA reads as TGTGCCAGCAGCGAAAAGGTTATACAGAATAGCAATCAGCCCCAGCATTTT. Its protein product is CASSEKVIQNSNQPQHF.